This T cell receptor (beta chain) was recorded in a study of T cells in Graves' hyperthyroidism and ophthalmopathy. Across the whole study: At the time of initial diagnosis and before any treatment, peripheral blood was collected.

V shed 2 bases and J shed 0 bases, with 19 bases lying between them. There are 17 residues in the CDR3. Germline CDR1 is GTSNPN and CDR2 is SVGIG (reference sequence). TCR beta CDR3 region amplification was performed from RNA transcripts. The primer set for the first-round RT-PCR of the TCR CDR3 was HTBI. TCRdb fed the multiplex PCR reads into MiXCR, producing one record per CDR3 protein. The sample holds around 480,000 distinct CDR3 sequences, approximately 15% seen once. The source is a woman in her late teens or twenties with Graves' hyperthyroidism. The gene calls are TRBV30 and TRBJ1-1, with TRBD1 as a possible D gene (5 bases). Material for sequencing was blood. The CDR3 protein is CAWSRSGRGWVNTEAFF. The CDR3 region has the DNA TGTGCCTGGAGTCGTTCAGGCCGGGGGTGGGTGAACACTGAAGCTTTCTTT.